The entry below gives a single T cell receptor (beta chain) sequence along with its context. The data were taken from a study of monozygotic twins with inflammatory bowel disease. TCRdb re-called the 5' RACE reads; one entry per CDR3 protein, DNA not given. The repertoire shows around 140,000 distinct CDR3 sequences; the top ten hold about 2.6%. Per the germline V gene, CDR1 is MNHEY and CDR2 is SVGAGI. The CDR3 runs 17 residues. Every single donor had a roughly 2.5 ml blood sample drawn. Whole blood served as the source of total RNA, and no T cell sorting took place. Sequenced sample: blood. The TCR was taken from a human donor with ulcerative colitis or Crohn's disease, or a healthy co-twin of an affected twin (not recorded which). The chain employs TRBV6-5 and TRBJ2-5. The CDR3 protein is CASSYSSRSAHQETQYF.